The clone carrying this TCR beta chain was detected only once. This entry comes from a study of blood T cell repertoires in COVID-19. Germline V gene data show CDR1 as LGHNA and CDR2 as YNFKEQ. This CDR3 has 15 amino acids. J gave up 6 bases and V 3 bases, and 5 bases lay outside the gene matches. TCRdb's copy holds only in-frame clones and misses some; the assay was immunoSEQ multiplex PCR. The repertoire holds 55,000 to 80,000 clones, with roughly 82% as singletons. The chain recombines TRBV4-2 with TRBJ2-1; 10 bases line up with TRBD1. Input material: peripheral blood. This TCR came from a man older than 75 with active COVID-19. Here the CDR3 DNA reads TGTGCCAGCAGCCAGGACAGGGGGAGCCTCAATGAGCAGTTCTTC. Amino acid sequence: CASSQDRGSLNEQFF.